The sequence of this T cell receptor beta chain was determined in a study of identical twins' blood T cells. Study as a whole: About 6 alpha and roughly 6 beta libraries together yielded 50 million or so reads.

Germline assignment: CDR1 SEHNR and CDR2 FQNEAQ (reference sequence). The CDR3 has 14 amino acids. A single record per CDR3 protein comes from TCRdb applying MiXCR to the 5' RACE reads. The repertoire consists of 300,000 to 450,000 distinct CDR3 sequences, with roughly 31% occurring once and the leading ten covering about 6%. A note on this clonotype: Its antigen is not known. A junction end diverges from the germline sequence, so it may reflect a read error.

The donors were healthy female monozygous twins, three pairs in total. Whole-study findings and limits: Out-of-frame TCRbeta clonotypes reportedly had markedly more similar V usage in twins than unrelated donors. Abundant TCRbeta CDR3s overlapped more between twins than with unrelated donors.

The origin of this receptor is a woman between 18 and 49 years old in good health. The chain carries TRBV7-9 and TRBJ1-6; D remains ambiguous. The sequencing sample was made of PBMCs. The CDR3 DNA follows: TGTGCCAGCAGCTTAGAAGGGAGTGTCTCACCCCTCCACTTC. Protein sequence: CASSLEGSVSPLHF.